This T cell receptor (beta chain) was documented in a study of CD4 and CD8 cells across lung adenocarcinoma regions. The CDR3 is 14 amino acids. Germline values: CDR1 WNHNN, CDR2 SYGVQD (reference sequence). In the case of this clonotype: Sequence at one end of the junction differs from germline and may be a read error.

TCRdb processed the PCR reads anew with MiXCR; each CDR3 protein has one entry. The sample records about 19,000 distinct CDR3 sequences, roughly 50% being singletons. The chain joins TRBV10-1 to TRBJ2-4; 7 nucleotides align to TRBD1. The sequencing sample was made of CD4+ T cells from the margin of a lung tumor. The receptor was derived from a male donor with lung adenocarcinoma. The CD4 and CD8 labels of this study may be unreliable. The CDR3 is CGGRGWGPKDTQYF. In DNA, the CDR3 is TGCGGCGGCAGGGGGTGGGGACCCAAAGACACTCAGTATTTC.